These T cell receptor beta chains were read from a single sample in a study of shared clonotypes between healthy human individuals. The data were produced by immunoSEQ multiplex PCR, yet TCRdb's version contains in-frame clones alone and is incomplete. The sample includes around 2,000,000 clones, roughly 95% of them seen just once. What was sequenced was naive CD4+ T cells sorted from blood. The origin of the receptors is a man in his late teens or twenties in good health. CDR3s include the opening cysteine and the closing phenylalanine or tryptophan. D genes are given only for firm matches. For some rows the clone size is stated as once, few or many, or as a class when expanded; others skip it.

d_call	clone_size	v_call	j_call	cdr3_nt	cdr3_aa
.	.	TRBV11-2	TRBJ2-7	TGTGCCAGCAGCTTAGATGGCCAGGGACCATCCTACGAGCAGTACTTC	CASSLDGQGPSYEQYF
.	.	TRBV11-3	TRBJ1-1	TGTGCCAGCAGCTTAACACCCAGCACTGAAGCTTTCTTT	CASSLTPSTEAFF
.	.	TRBV7-8	TRBJ1-2	TGTGCCAGCAGCTTAGCCGCGCAGGGGAATGGCTACACCTTC	CASSLAAQGNGYTF
.	.	TRBV5-1	TRBJ1-4	TGCGCCAGCAGCTTGGCAGGACAGTTCCCTGAAAAACTGTTTTTT	CASSLAGQFPEKLFF
TRBD2	.	TRBV4-3	TRBJ2-1	TGCGCCAGCAGCCCCCCCCTCCTAGCGGGAGGGCCTCGCGAGCAGTTCTTC	CASSPPLLAGGPREQFF
.	.	TRBV25-1	TRBJ1-2	TGTGCCAGCAGTGTATCAGAATTCTATGGCTACACCTTC	CASSVSEFYGYTF
.	.	TRBV9	TRBJ1-5	TGTGCCACCAGGACTCAGCCCCAGCATTTT	CATRTQPQHF
.	.	TRBV10-1	TRBJ2-2	TGCGCCAGCAGTGACGGATTCGGGGGTACGAACACCGGGGAGCTGTTTTTT	CASSDGFGGTNTGELFF
.	once	TRBV7-2	TRBJ1-3	TGTGCCAGCAGCTTTTATTGGGAAGGTGGAAACACCATATATTTT	CASSFYWEGGNTIYF
.	.	TRBV7-9	TRBJ2-7	TGTGCCAGCAGCTTCTCCGAGTACGAGCAGTACTTC	CASSFSEYEQYF
TRBD1	.	TRBV14	TRBJ2-3	TGTGCCAGCAGCCAGGACAGGGGAATGGGCACGCAGTATTTT	CASSQDRGMGTQYF
.	once	TRBV6-1	TRBJ2-3	TGTGCCAGCAGTGATCCCTTCAGGGGAGATACGCAGTATTTT	CASSDPFRGDTQYF
TRBD1	.	TRBV7-2	TRBJ2-7	TGTGCCAGCAGTTCACAGGGGGCGCGAGAGCAGTACTTC	CASSSQGAREQYF
.	.	TRBV11-2	TRBJ1-1	TGTGCCAGCAGCTTGGGCGAGGTCGCTGAAGCTTTCTTT	CASSLGEVAEAFF
.	.	TRBV5-1	TRBJ2-2	TGCGCCAGCAGCTTGGATGTGGGTACCGGGGAGCTGTTTTTT	CASSLDVGTGELFF
.	.	TRBV28	TRBJ2-2	TGTGCCAGCAGCCATTCTCTAACGGGAAACACCGGGGAGCTGTTTTTT	CASSHSLTGNTGELFF
TRBD2	.	TRBV9	TRBJ2-3	TGTGCCAGCAGCGTAGTAGGAAGGGACTACGACACAGATACGCAGTATTTT	CASSVVGRDYDTDTQYF
TRBD2	.	TRBV7-6	TRBJ2-2	TGTGCCAGCAGCCACGGGACTAGCGGGAGAGGGGCCGGGGAGCTGTTTTTT	CASSHGTSGRGAGELFF
.	.	TRBV6-5	TRBJ2-1	TGTGCCAGCCGTAGGAGCAGGGACAATGAGCAGTTCTTC	CASRRSRDNEQFF
.	.	TRBV7-2	TRBJ2-1	TGTGCCAGCAGCGAATCCGGGGGCCCGTACAATGAGCAGTTCTTC	CASSESGGPYNEQFF
TRBD1	.	TRBV6-1	TRBJ1-2	TGTGCCAGCAACCGACAGGGGGGTAACTATGGCTACACCTTC	CASNRQGGNYGYTF
TRBD1	.	TRBV7-9	TRBJ1-2	TGTGCCAGCACGGATTACAGGGGTGGTGGCTACACCTTC	CASTDYRGGGYTF